The 13 T cell receptor beta chains listed next were all sequenced from one sample in a study of cytomegalovirus exposure and HLA in healthy donors. Both 60 Vbeta primers and 13 Jbeta primers went into the PCR. Profiled with immunoSEQ multiplex PCR; TCRdb holds only in-frame clones, not every one. The sample shows some 190,000 clones, around 80% of them seen only once. The sequencing sample was made of PBMCs. The source is a man younger than 35 in good health and CMV-seronegative.

The rearrangement joins TRBV6-1 to TRBJ2-2, with 9 bases matching TRBD1. Germline V gene sequence: CDR1 MNHNS, CDR2 SASEGT. V was clipped by 4 bases and J by 2 bases; unmatched bases: 5. The CDR3 loop spans 16 amino acids. The CDR3 region has the DNA TGTGCCAGCAGTGCGGTGGGACAGGGTAACACCGGGGAGCTGTTTTTT. This translates into CASSAVGQGNTGELFF.

CDR3 nucleotides: TGTGCCAGCAGCGTAGGCGTAGGACAGTTAGAAGAGACCCAGTACTTC. Its translation: CASSVGVGQLEETQYF. V is TRBV9 and J is TRBJ2-5; maybe TRBD1 (6 bases). Germline CDR1 reads SGDLS; CDR2 reads YYNGEE. V was shortened by 0 bases and J by 3 bases, with 15 bases between the two germline ends. This CDR3 contains 16 residues. Full variable domain (remainder filled in from reference TRBV9 and TRBJ2-5): DSGVTQTPKHLITATGQRVTLRCSPRSGDLSVYWYQQSLDQGLQFLIQYYNGEERAKGNILERFSAQQFPDLHSELNLSSLELGDSALYFCASSVGVGQLEETQYFGPGTRLLVL.

This chain joins TRBV30 and TRBJ1-5, with 7 bases matching TRBD1. The CDR3 extends over 13 amino acids. Germline V lookup: CDR1 GTSNPN, CDR2 SVGIG (reference sequence). J was trimmed by 5 bases and V by 3 bases; bases with no gene match: 4. In DNA form, the CDR3 reads TGTGCCTGGAGGACAGGGTTGGATCAGCCCCAGCATTTT. Its translation: CAWRTGLDQPQHF.

The rearrangement joins TRBV6-5 to TRBJ2-7, with D possibly being TRBD2 (6 bases). V lost 0 bases and J 4 bases, leaving 13 bases between the germline ends. Germline CDR1 and CDR2: MNHEY and SVGAGI. This CDR3 contains 15 residues. CDR3 in amino acids: CASSYSAGRGYEQYF. For the CDR3, the DNA is TGTGCCAGCAGTTACTCGGCAGGGCGGGGATACGAGCAGTACTTC.

The gene calls are TRBV19 and TRBJ2-3, with TRBD1 matching over 7 bases. The junction had 0 bases not matched to a gene; V was cut back by 3 bases and J by 0 bases. Germline CDR1 reads LNHDA; CDR2 reads SQIVND (reference sequence). The CDR3 is made up of 14 amino acids. In DNA form, the CDR3 reads TGTGCCAGTAGTATGACAGGGAGCACAGATACGCAGTATTTT. It codes for CASSMTGSTDTQYF. Complete variable domain (other parts from reference TRBV19 and TRBJ2-3): DGGITQSPKYLFRKEGQNVTLSCEQNLNHDAMYWYRQDPGQGLRLIYYSQIVNDFQKGDIAEGYSVSREKKESFPLTVTSAQKNPTAFYLCASSMTGSTDTQYFGPGTRLTVL.

The V and J genes are TRBV27 and TRBJ2-2, with 7 bases fitting TRBD1. Losses at the gene ends were 10 bases for V and 4 bases for J; bases not matched to a gene: 6. The CDR3 consists of 13 residues. CDR1 and CDR2 from the germline V gene are MNHEY and SMNVEV (reference sequence). The DNA for the CDR3 is TGTGCCACCAGGGGACAGTCCACCGGGGAGCTGTTTTTT. The encoded protein is CATRGQSTGELFF.

The chain has TRBV19 and TRBJ2-6, with unresolved D. Germline CDR1 reads LNHDA; CDR2 reads SQIVND (reference sequence). The CDR3 consists of 14 residues. V lost 4 bases to trimming and J lost 4 bases, with 8 bases between them. CDR3 DNA sequence: TGTGCCAGTAGTAAAGACTCGGGGGCCAACGTCCTGACTTTC. Protein: CASSKDSGANVLTF.

The CDR3 protein is CASSVGAGEETQYF. CDR3 nucleotides: TGTGCCAGCAGCGTAGGAGCAGGGGAAGAGACCCAGTACTTC. The rearrangement links TRBV9 to TRBJ2-5; TRBD1 is a possible D gene (6 bases). CDR1 is SGDLS, CDR2 YYNGEE, per germline. Deletions cut 0 bases from V and 3 bases from J, with 9 bases between. The CDR3 is made up of 14 amino acids.

This chain connects TRBV7-6 to TRBJ2-1; 11 positions agree with TRBD2. J was trimmed by 5 bases and V by 4 bases; bases with no gene match: 10. The CDR3 is 17 amino acids. The V gene's germline CDR1 is SGHVS and CDR2 FNYEAQ. CDR3 in DNA: TGTGCCAGCAGCTCCTACTTGACTAGCGGGGTAAACAATGAGCAGTTCTTC. Its translation is CASSSYLTSGVNNEQFF.

V gene TRBV9 combines with J gene TRBJ1-2; a possible D gene is TRBD1 (6 bases). The ends were cut back, 0 bases at V and 3 bases at J, with 12 bases in the middle. The CDR3 is 15 amino acids. The germline V gene has CDR1 SGDLS and CDR2 YYNGEE. The CDR3 here is CASSVGQGLDYGYTF. The CDR3 region has the DNA TGTGCCAGCAGCGTAGGGCAGGGGCTGGACTATGGCTACACCTTC.

The chain joins TRBV7-3 to TRBJ1-6; 7 positions agree with TRBD1. This CDR3 spans 14 amino acids. The germline gives CDR1 SGHTA, CDR2 FQGTGA. The J segment lost 7 bases and the V segment lost 4 bases, leaving 4 bases of the junction unmatched. The CDR3 DNA is TGTGCCAGCAGCTCGGGACAGACAAATTCACCCCTCCACTTT. As protein: CASSSGQTNSPLHF.

The gene calls are TRBV19 and TRBJ2-7; the D gene is possibly TRBD1 (5 bases). V gave up 3 bases and J gave up 5 bases, with 20 bases separating them. The germline V gene encodes CDR1 LNHDA and CDR2 SQIVND (reference sequence). The CDR3 is made up of 16 amino acids. In nucleotides, the CDR3 is TGTGCCAGTAGTATCTCCACCCTGGCAGGGTTTCACGAGCAGTACTTC. The encoded protein is CASSISTLAGFHEQYF.

The chain has TRBV5-4 and TRBJ1-5; D is possibly TRBD1 (6 bases). The CDR3 is 13 amino acids. Trimming took off 0 bases at V and 5 bases at J, with 6 bases between the two ends. Germline V gene lookup returns CDR1 SGHNT and CDR2 YYREEE (reference sequence). CDR3 loop: CASSLGQDQPQHF. The CDR3 DNA follows: TGTGCCAGCAGCTTGGGACAGGATCAGCCCCAGCATTTT.